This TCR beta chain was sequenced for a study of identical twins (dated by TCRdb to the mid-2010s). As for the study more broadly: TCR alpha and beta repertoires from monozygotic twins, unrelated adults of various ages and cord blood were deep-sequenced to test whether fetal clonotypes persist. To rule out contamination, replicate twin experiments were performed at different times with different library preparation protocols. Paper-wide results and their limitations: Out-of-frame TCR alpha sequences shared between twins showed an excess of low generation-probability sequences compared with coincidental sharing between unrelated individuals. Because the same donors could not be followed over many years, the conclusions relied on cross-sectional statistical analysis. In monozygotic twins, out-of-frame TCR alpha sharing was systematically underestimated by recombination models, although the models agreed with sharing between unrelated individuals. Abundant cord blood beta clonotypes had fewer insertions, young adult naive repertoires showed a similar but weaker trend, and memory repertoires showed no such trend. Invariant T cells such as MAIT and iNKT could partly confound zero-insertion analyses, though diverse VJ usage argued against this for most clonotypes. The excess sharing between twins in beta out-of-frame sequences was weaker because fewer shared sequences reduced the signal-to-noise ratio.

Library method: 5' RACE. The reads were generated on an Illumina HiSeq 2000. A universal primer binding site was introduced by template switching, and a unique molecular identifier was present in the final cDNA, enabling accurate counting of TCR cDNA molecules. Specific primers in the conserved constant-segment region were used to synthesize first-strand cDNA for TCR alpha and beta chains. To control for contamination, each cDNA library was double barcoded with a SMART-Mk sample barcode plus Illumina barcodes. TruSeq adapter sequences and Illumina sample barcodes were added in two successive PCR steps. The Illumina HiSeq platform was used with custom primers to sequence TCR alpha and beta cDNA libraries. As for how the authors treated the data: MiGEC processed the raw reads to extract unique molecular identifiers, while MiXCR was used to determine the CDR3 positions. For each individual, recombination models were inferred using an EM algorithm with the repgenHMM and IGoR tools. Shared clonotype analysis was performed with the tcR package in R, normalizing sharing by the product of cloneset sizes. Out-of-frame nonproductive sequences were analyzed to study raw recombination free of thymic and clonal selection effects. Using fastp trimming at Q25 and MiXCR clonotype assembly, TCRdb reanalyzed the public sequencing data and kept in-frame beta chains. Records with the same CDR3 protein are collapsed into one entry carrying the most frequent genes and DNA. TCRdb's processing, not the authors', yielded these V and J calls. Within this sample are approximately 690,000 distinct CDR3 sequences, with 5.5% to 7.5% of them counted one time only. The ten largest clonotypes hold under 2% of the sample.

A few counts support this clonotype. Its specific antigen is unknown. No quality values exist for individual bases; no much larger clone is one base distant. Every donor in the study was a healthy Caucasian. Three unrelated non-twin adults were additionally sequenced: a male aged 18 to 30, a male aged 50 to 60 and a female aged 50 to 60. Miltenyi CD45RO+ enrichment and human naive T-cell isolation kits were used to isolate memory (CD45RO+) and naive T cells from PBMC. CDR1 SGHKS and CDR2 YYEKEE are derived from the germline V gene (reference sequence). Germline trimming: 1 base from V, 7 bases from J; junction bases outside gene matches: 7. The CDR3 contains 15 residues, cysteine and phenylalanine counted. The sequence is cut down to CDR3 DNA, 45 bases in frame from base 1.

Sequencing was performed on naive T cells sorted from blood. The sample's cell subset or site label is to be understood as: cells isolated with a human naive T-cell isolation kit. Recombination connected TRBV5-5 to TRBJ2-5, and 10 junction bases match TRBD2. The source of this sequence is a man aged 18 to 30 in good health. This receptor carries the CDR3 CASSLILAGEGTQYF. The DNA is TGTGCCAGCAGCTTGATCCTAGCGGGAGAAGGGACCCAGTACTTC. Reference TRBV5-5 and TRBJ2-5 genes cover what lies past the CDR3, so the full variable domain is DAGVTQSPTHLIKTRGQQVTLRCSPISGHKSVSWYQQVLGQGPQFIFQYYEKEERGRGNFPDRFSARQFPNYSSELNVNALLLGDSALYLCASSLILAGEGTQYFGPGTRLLVL.